These 25 T cell receptor beta chains were sequenced from one sample in a study of CD8 T cells in ankylosing spondylitis. Using its own MiXCR run on the 5' RACE reads, TCRdb lists one record per CDR3 protein. The profile shows 350,000 or so distinct CDR3 sequences, roughly 14% of them singletons. Sequencing was done on a sample of blood, either unsorted or a sorted T cell fraction (not recorded which). These receptors were obtained from a male donor with ankylosing spondylitis or in good health (not recorded which).

This rearrangement joins TRBV6-1 to TRBJ1-4; 9 bases are a match to TRBD1. After removal of 9 bases from V and 7 bases from J, the junction contained 9 bases not matched to a gene. Germline assignment: CDR1 MNHNS and CDR2 SASEGT. CDR3 length equals 14 residues. The CDR3 coding sequence is TGTGCCAGTCATACAGGGGGCGGGAGTGAAAAACTGTTTTTT. Its protein is CASHTGGGSEKLFF.

This clonotype has a count of ten or more. The chain joins TRBV5-1 to TRBJ2-1; 10 nucleotides line up with TRBD2. The ends lost 4 bases at V and 14 bases at J; junction bases unmatched: 18. Germline CDR1 SGHRS, CDR2 YFSETQ. The CDR3 has 16 residues. This chain's CDR3 is CASSPPLDSGGNREFF. The CDR3 DNA reads as TGCGCCAGCAGCCCACCTTTGGATAGCGGGGGGAATCGGGAGTTCTTC. Filled out from reference TRBV5-1 and TRBJ2-1, the complete variable domain reads KAGVTQTPRYLIKTRGQQVTLSCSPISGHRSVSWYQQTPGQGLQFLFEYFSETQRNKGNFPGRFSGRQFSNSRSEMNVSTLELGDSALYLCASSPPLDSGGNREFFGPGTRLTVL.

V and J are TRBV29-1 and TRBJ2-1; D unresolved. CDR1 is SQVTM and CDR2 is ANQGSEA in the germline V gene. This CDR3 is 10 amino acids long. Trimming removed 5 bases from V and 10 bases from J, with 9 bases in between. The chain's CDR3 is CSVRIREQFF. The CDR3, as DNA: TGCAGCGTTAGAATACGGGAGCAGTTCTTC.

The CDR3 DNA reads as TGCAGTGCCCGAAAAGCCCCATTATACCAAGAGACCCAGTACTTC. This sequence encodes CSARKAPLYQETQYF. V gene TRBV20-1 combines with J gene TRBJ2-5; no reliable D call. The CDR3 sequence is 15 residues long. Trimming removed 6 bases at V and 0 bases at J, with 17 bases between. Per the germline V gene, CDR1 is DFQATT and CDR2 is SNEGSKA (reference sequence).

This clonotype was observed a few times. The chain carries TRBV19 and TRBJ2-2, with 7 bases matching TRBD1. This CDR3 comprises 16 residues. Germline trimming cut 5 bases from V and 1 base from J; bases unmatched to any gene: 7. CDR1 and CDR2 from the germline V gene are LNHDA and SQIVND (reference sequence). The CDR3 protein is CASSDPGQENTGELFF. The CDR3 nucleotides are TGTGCCAGTAGTGACCCCGGACAGGAGAACACCGGGGAGCTGTTTTTT.

The chain combines TRBV5-6 with TRBJ2-7; the D gene is possibly TRBD2 (7 bases). This CDR3 spans 15 amino acids. Trimming left V 3 bases short and J 3 bases short, with 16 bases between. The germline V gene has CDR1 SGHDT and CDR2 YYEEEE. In DNA form, the CDR3 reads TGTGCCAGCAGCTCGAGCGAAGGGGGGGGCTACGAGCAGTACTTC. It encodes CASSSSEGGGYEQYF.

There are a few counts of this clonotype. This chain uses TRBV20-1 with TRBJ2-5; no reliable D call. The CDR3 is 12 residues long. The V gene lost 2 bases and the J gene lost 4 bases, with 8 bases spanning the gap. Germline values: CDR1 DFQATT, CDR2 SNEGSKA (reference sequence). The CDR3 protein is CSARIRAETQYF. CDR3 nucleotides: TGCAGTGCTAGAATAAGGGCAGAGACCCAGTACTTC.

The V call is TRBV6-5, the J call TRBJ2-7; 7 nucleotides line up with TRBD1. V was pared by 4 bases and J by 0 bases, with 6 bases of the junction left unmatched. Germline lookup yields CDR1 MNHEY and CDR2 SVGAGI. The length of the CDR3 is 15 residues. CDR3 sequence reads: CASSSRHRGSYEQYF. The CDR3 coding sequence is TGTGCCAGCAGTTCCCGGCACAGGGGCTCCTACGAGCAGTACTTC.

For this clonotype: It may be a read error: a sequence one base away is much more abundant. The rearrangement joins TRBV12-3 or TRBV12-4 to TRBJ1-5, with 7 bases lining up with TRBD1. The CDR3 loop spans 12 amino acids. CDR3 region: CDSSDRAQPQHF. The CDR3, as DNA: TGTGACAGCAGCGACAGGGCGCAGCCCCAGCATTTT.

This clonotype was seen only a few times. This rearrangement joins TRBV14 to TRBJ2-7; 12 positions match TRBD2. Trimming removed 5 bases from V and 2 bases from J; junction bases left unmatched: 7. CDR3 length equals 16 residues. Germline V gives CDR1 SGHDN, CDR2 FVKESK. CDR3 sequence: CASSLLTSGGPYEQYF. CDR3 bases: TGTGCCAGCAGCTTGTTGACTAGCGGGGGACCCTACGAGCAGTACTTC.

This clonotype has only a few counts. The chain recombines TRBV5-1 with TRBJ2-3, with D unclear. From germline, CDR1 is SGHRS and CDR2 YFSETQ. The CDR3 spans 13 residues. V lost 0 bases to trimming and J lost 3 bases, with 5 bases between them. The CDR3, as DNA: TGCGCCAGCAGCTTGGCGATGACAGATACGCAGTATTTT. It encodes CASSLAMTDTQYF.

This clonotype occurred a few times. CDR3 DNA sequence: TGCGCCAGCAGCCAAGAGGCCCTGGGGGATACTGAAGCTTTCTTT. This encodes CASSQEALGDTEAFF. The gene calls are TRBV4-1 and TRBJ1-1; TRBD1 is a possible D gene (5 bases). CDR1 is MGHRA and CDR2 is YSYEKL in the germline V gene. V lost 0 bases to trimming and J lost 5 bases, with 13 bases between them. This CDR3 contains 15 residues.

This chain links TRBV12-3 or TRBV12-4 with TRBJ1-5; 9 bases agree with TRBD1. The ends lost 6 bases at V and 2 bases at J; junction bases unmatched: 11. The CDR3 runs to 17 residues. The CDR3 DNA is TGTGCCAGCAGGGCGGGGACAGGGACGAGAGGCAATCAGCCCCAGCATTTT. As protein: CASRAGTGTRGNQPQHF.

This clonotype was counted a few times. V is TRBV12-3 or TRBV12-4 and J is TRBJ2-7; D might be TRBD1 (6 bases). The CDR3 extends over 15 amino acids. V was trimmed by 5 bases and J by 0 bases, leaving 14 bases between them. The CDR3 coding sequence is TGTGCCAGCAGTCCCTCGCAGGGGTACTCCTACGAGCAGTACTTC. This gives the protein CASSPSQGYSYEQYF.

The chain uses TRBV5-6 and TRBJ2-1; TRBD1 matches 7 bases. V lost 2 bases and J lost 6; bases outside the gene matches: 11. This CDR3 is built from 16 residues. CDR1 and CDR2 (germline): SGHDT, YYEEEE. This CDR3 is CASSFRQGISANEQFF. CDR3 nucleotide sequence: TGTGCCAGCAGCTTCCGACAGGGAATTTCGGCCAATGAGCAGTTCTTC.

This clonotype has more than one count but fewer than ten. As DNA, the CDR3 is TGCAGTGACATAAACCTCGAGACAGATACGCAGTATTTT. Amino acid sequence: CSDINLETDTQYF. This chain links TRBV20-1 with TRBJ2-3; the D is unclear. Trimming removed 7 bases at V and 3 bases at J, with 14 bases between. From germline, CDR1 is DFQATT and CDR2 SNEGSKA (reference sequence). This CDR3 comprises 13 residues.

The V and J genes are TRBV28 and TRBJ2-5; tentative D call: TRBD2 (6 bases). From germline, CDR1 is MDHEN and CDR2 SYDVKM. The CDR3 length is 14 residues. V lost 10 bases and J 7 bases, leaving 22 bases between the germline ends. CDR3 sequence reads: CATSGLVIFGTQYF. The CDR3 DNA follows: TGTGCCACCAGCGGGCTAGTTATCTTCGGGACCCAGTACTTC.

This clonotype was recorded a few times. The chain employs TRBV7-2 and TRBJ1-5; D gene uncertain. This CDR3 has 15 amino acids. The ends were cut back, 5 bases at V and 0 bases at J, with 11 bases in the middle. Germline lookup yields CDR1 SGHTA and CDR2 FQGNSA. CDR3 bases: TGTGCCAGCAGCCCTCACGGACCTAGCAATCAGCCCCAGCATTTT. It specifies CASSPHGPSNQPQHF.

A few counts support this clonotype. The rearrangement joins TRBV5-1 to TRBJ1-2, with D possibly matching TRBD1 (6 bases). This CDR3 region has 14 residues. Trimming cost V 4 bases and J 3 bases, with 13 bases left between them. CDR1 and CDR2 from the germline V gene are SGHRS and YFSETQ. CDR3 loop: CASSTGIVDYGYTF. Here the CDR3 DNA reads TGCGCCAGCAGCACAGGGATAGTTGACTATGGCTACACCTTC.

The V call is TRBV10-1, the J call TRBJ2-3; no clear D. Germline V lookup: CDR1 WNHNN, CDR2 SYGVQD (reference sequence). The CDR3 has 15 amino acids. V lost 2 bases and J 2 bases, leaving 11 bases between the germline ends. CDR3 coding DNA: TGCGCCAGCAGTGAGCGGGCCCGGGCCACAGATACGCAGTATTTT. It codes for CASSERARATDTQYF.

This clonotype was detected a few times. The chain has TRBV5-1 and TRBJ2-7; perhaps D is TRBD1 or TRBD2 (7 bases each). The CDR3 has 14 amino acids. Germline CDR1 SGHRS, CDR2 YFSETQ. Deletions cut 0 bases from V and 7 bases from J, with 14 bases between. The CDR3 bases are TGCGCCAGCAGCTTGGAGGGACAGCGGGGAGAGCAGTACTTC. Its protein product is CASSLEGQRGEQYF.

This clonotype was counted a single time. In DNA form, the CDR3 reads TGCGCCAGCAGCTCGATACAGGGGGCGAGCGACGAGCAGTACTTC. It is translated as CASSSIQGASDEQYF. The chain is built from TRBV5-1 and TRBJ2-7; TRBD1 agrees at 9 bases. V lost 3 bases and J lost 5; bases outside the gene matches: 9. Germline V gene sequence: CDR1 SGHRS, CDR2 YFSETQ. The CDR3 totals 15 residues.

This clonotype was picked up a small number of times. The chain links TRBV18 to TRBJ2-3; D is unclear. Per the germline V gene, CDR1 is KGHSH and CDR2 is LQKENI. The V end was cut by 2 bases, the J end by 2 bases, with 8 bases between. CDR3 length: 14 amino acids. CDR3 nucleotide sequence: TGTGCCAGCTCACCAACAGTTCCCACAGATACGCAGTATTTT. It yields the protein CASSPTVPTDTQYF.

This clonotype was recorded many times. J is TRBJ2-2 and V is TRBV4-2; 11 bases are shared with TRBD2. The trim removed 7 bases at V and 1 base at J, leaving 2 bases unmatched. The CDR3 has 15 residues. Germline V gene sequence: CDR1 LGHNA, CDR2 YNFKEQ. The CDR3 nucleotides are TGTGCCAGCAAACTAGCGGGAGAGAACACCGGGGAGCTGTTTTTT. This encodes CASKLAGENTGELFF.

This clonotype was counted once. The gene calls are TRBV7-9 and TRBJ2-3, with D perhaps matching TRBD2 (6 bases). Germline V lookup: CDR1 SEHNR, CDR2 FQNEAQ (reference sequence). Trimming removed 5 bases from V and 4 bases from J, with 19 bases in between. The CDR3 spans 16 residues. The CDR3, as DNA: TGTGCCAGCAGCAGGAAGAGACTAGGATTGGCAGATACGCAGTATTTT. Its protein product is CASSRKRLGLADTQYF.